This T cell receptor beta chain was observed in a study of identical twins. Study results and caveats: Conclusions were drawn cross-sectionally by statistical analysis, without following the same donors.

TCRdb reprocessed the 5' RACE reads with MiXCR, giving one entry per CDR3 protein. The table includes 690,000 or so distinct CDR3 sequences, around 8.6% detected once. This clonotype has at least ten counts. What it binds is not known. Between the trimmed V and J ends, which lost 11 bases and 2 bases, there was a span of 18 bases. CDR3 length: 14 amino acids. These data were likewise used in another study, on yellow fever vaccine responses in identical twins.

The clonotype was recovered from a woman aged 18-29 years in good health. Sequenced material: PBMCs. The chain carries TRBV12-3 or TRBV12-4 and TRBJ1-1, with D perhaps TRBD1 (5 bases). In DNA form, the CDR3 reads TGTGCCGTACAGACCGGGGGAGGAAACACTGAAGCTTTCTTT. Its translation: CAVQTGGGNTEAFF.